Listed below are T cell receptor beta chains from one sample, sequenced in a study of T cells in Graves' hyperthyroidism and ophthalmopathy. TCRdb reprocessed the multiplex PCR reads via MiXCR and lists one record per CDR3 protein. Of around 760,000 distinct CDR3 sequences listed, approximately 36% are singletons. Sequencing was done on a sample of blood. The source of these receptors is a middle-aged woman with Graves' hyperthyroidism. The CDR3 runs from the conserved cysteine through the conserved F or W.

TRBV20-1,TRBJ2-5,CSASGTRETQYF
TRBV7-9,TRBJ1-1,CASSLKGSGGSMNTEAFF
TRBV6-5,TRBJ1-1,CATSGTPNTEAFF
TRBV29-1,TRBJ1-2,CSQGQGSYGYTF
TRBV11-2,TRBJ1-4,CASSPWTAVEKLFF
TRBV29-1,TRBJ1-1,CSVAQDTETFF
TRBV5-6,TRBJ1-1,CASSLGPQAFF
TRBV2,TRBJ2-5,CASTAGTSGSFQETQYF
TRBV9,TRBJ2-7,CASSPARGSPVQYF
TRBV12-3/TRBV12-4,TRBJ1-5,CASRSTGSNQPQHF
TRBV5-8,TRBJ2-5,CASSARQGGETQYF
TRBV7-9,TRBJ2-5,CASSPGTLTRTGRGETQYF
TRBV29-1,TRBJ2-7,CSLSSSTYEQYF
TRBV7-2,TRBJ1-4,CASSQSDRGQGKLFF
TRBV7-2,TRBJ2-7,CTSSLGQRVYSYEQYF
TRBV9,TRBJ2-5,CASSVGLAGPYQETQYF
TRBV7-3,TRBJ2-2,CASSLARGAITGELFF
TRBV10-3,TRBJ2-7,CAISDPGQGAREQYF
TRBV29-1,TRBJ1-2,CSVPHQRDRAGYGYTF
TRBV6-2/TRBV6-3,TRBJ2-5,CATKGKGWIQETQYF
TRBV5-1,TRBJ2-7,CASSVGEFWGEQYF
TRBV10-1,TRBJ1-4,CASSDAGTANEKLFF
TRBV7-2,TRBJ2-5,CASSPRLAGSETQYF
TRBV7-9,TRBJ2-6,CASRRRDRGYGANVLTF
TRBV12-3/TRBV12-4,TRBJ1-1,CASSSGRENSEAFF
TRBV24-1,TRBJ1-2,CATSGAGAGSYGYTF